The T cell receptor (beta chain) under discussion was sequenced for a study of Tregs in tolerant kidney transplant recipients. Assay used: immunoSEQ multiplex PCR; TCRdb lists only in-frame clones, some missing. The sample includes about 48,000 clones. Note on this clone: Read sequence stops 3 residues before the CDR3 end, and the germline J gene provides the missing end.

The CDR3 consists of 17 residues. V lost 0 bases and J lost 7; bases outside the gene matches: 6. Germline assignment: CDR1 LGHNA and CDR2 YNFKEQ. This rearrangement joins TRBV4-2 to TRBJ2-2; 12 nucleotides align to TRBD2. The receptor's source is a human donor who received a combined kidney and bone marrow transplant. The sample consisted of CD4+ T cells from blood, taken before the transplant. The covered CDR3 bases are TGTGCCAGCAGCCAAGATTTACTAGCGGGAGGTGGCGGGGAG. Amino acid sequence: CASSQDLLAGGGGE. The full CDR3 sequence reads CASSQDLLAGGGGELFF.